These T cell receptor beta chains were read from a single sample in a study of blood T cell repertoires in COVID-19. Data came from immunoSEQ multiplex PCR; TCRdb stores just in-frame clones and leaves some out. The data contain about 180,000 clones, under 85% of them singletons. Sample: peripheral blood. The receptors stem from a man older than 75 with COVID-19, enrolled during active disease. Each CDR3 is given with its conserved first and last residue. D genes are given only for firm matches. Size tells how often a clone was seen (once, few, many) or the class of an expanded clone, and some rows leave it out.

j_call v_call cdr3_length d_call clone_size cdr3_aa cdr3_nt
TRBJ2-4 TRBV11-2 16 - - CASSSRRGLAYNIQYF TGTGCCAGCAGCTCACGAAGAGGTCTAGCATACAACATTCAGTACTTC
TRBJ2-1 TRBV5-8 16 TRBD1 - CASSLEGTGTYNEQFF TGTGCCAGCAGCTTGGAAGGGACAGGGACCTACAATGAGCAGTTCTTC
TRBJ2-7 TRBV7-8 14 TRBD1 once CASSSSGQRYEQYF TGTGCCAGCAGCTCATCGGGACAGCGATACGAGCAGTACTTC
TRBJ2-7 TRBV3-1/TRBV3-2 15 - - CASRLRGGPFYEQYF TGTGCCAGCAGGCTTCGCGGGGGCCCCTTTTACGAGCAGTACTTC
TRBJ2-1 TRBV14 18 - - CASSQGLFGGMGYNEQFF TGTGCCAGCAGCCAAGGATTATTCGGGGGAATGGGCTACAATGAGCAGTTCTTC
TRBJ1-1 TRBV6-5 14 TRBD1 - CASRSSWGTAEAFF TGTGCCAGCAGATCCTCGTGGGGGACAGCTGAAGCTTTCTTT
TRBJ2-5 TRBV4-3 13 - - CASSQYMRETQYF TGCGCCAGCAGCCAGTATATGAGGGAGACCCAGTACTTC
TRBJ2-5 TRBV11-1 13 - - CASSQGLLETQYF TGTGCCAGCAGCCAAGGACTGTTGGAGACCCAGTACTTC
TRBJ1-2 TRBV14 14 - - CASSQDDLSTNHTF TGTGCCAGCAGCCAAGATGACTTGTCGACGAATCACACCTTC
TRBJ1-2 TRBV11-3 13 TRBD1 - CASNTGTGDGYTF TGTGCCAGCAACACTGGGACAGGGGATGGCTACACCTTC
TRBJ2-5 TRBV27 15 - - CASSSPWAVRETQYF TGTGCCAGCAGTTCCCCCTGGGCAGTCCGAGAGACCCAGTACTTC
TRBJ2-5 TRBV7-7 9 TRBD2 once CASSPGGHF TGTGCCAGCAGCCCGGGAGGGCACTTC
TRBJ2-3 TRBV19 15 - - CASSIGGGRGDTQYF TGTGCCAGTAGTATAGGGGGGGGCCGAGGAGATACGCAGTATTTT
TRBJ1-5 TRBV19 14 - - CASHRLADNQPQHF TGTGCCAGCCACCGACTGGCCGACAATCAGCCCCAGCATTTT
TRBJ2-5 TRBV5-1 16 TRBD1 - CASSPIPRTGQETQYF TGCGCCAGCAGCCCGATCCCCAGGACAGGCCAAGAGACCCAGTACTTC
TRBJ1-5 TRBV13 14 TRBD1 few CASSFGTGNQPQHF TGTGCCAGCAGCTTCGGGACAGGCAATCAGCCCCAGCATTTT
TRBJ2-2 TRBV5-4 17 TRBD1 once CASSSKTGGVYTGELFF TGTGCCAGCAGCTCAAAGACAGGGGGTGTGTACACCGGGGAGCTGTTTTTT
TRBJ1-4 TRBV9 15 TRBD1 - CASSVGGGRGEKLFF TGTGCCAGCAGCGTAGGAGGGGGCAGGGGTGAAAAACTGTTTTTT
TRBJ1-4 TRBV2 13 - - CASRAGATEKLFF TGTGCCAGCAGGGCTGGGGCAACGGAAAAACTGTTTTTT
TRBJ1-2 TRBV5-1 15 TRBD1 - CASSFLGRQGEGYTF TGCGCCAGCAGCTTTCTGGGGAGACAGGGAGAAGGCTACACCTTC
TRBJ2-3 TRBV9 14 - - CASRPEMASDTQYF TGTGCCAGCAGACCAGAAATGGCCTCAGATACGCAGTATTTT
TRBJ2-3 TRBV11-3 15 - - CASSLRGSSTDTQYF TGTGCCAGCAGCTTAAGGGGCTCTAGCACAGATACGCAGTATTTT
TRBJ1-1 TRBV5-5 14 - - CASSFSGPNTEAFF TGTGCCAGCAGCTTTAGCGGACCGAACACTGAAGCTTTCTTT